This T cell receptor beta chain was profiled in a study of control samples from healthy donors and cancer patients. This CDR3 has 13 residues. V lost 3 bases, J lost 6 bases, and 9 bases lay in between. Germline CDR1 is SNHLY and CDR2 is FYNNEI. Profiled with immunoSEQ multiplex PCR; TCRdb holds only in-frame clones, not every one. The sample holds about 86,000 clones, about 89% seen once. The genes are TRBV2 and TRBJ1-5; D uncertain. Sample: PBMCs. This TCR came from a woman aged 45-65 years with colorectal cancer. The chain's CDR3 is CASSDEGSQPQHF. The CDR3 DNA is TGTGCCAGCAGTGATGAGGGTTCTCAGCCCCAGCATTTT.